This T cell receptor beta chain came from a study of T-cell memory formation after mild COVID-19. Whole-study findings and limits: Contracting clones, day 15 to 85, had balanced CD4/CD8, and later expanders favored CD4+. Second-wave clones reaching peak frequency on day 37 lacked confirmed SARS-CoV-2 specificity.

V lost 1 base and J lost 5, with 18 bases in between. The CDR3 length is 16 residues. Germline CDR1 is SGHTA and CDR2 is FQGTGA. Each CDR3 protein gets one entry after TCRdb re-called the 5' RACE reads with MiXCR. In the table there are over 60,000 distinct CDR3 sequences, 16% of which are singletons. In the case of this clonotype: No antigen is known for it.

The TCR comes from an adult woman who had mild COVID-19 (a few samples of this study predate the infection). Cell type and time point are not known. What was sequenced was PBMCs or a T cell subset sorted from them (not recorded which). This chain links TRBV7-3 with TRBJ2-7; D may be TRBD1 (6 bases). The CDR3 DNA reads TGTGCCAGCAGCTTAAGGGCACAGGGCTATGGGGACGAGCAGTACTTC. Translated: CASSLRAQGYGDEQYF. Full variable domain (remainder filled in from reference TRBV7-3 and TRBJ2-7): GAGVSQTPSNKVTEKGKYVELRCDPISGHTALYWYRQSLGQGPEFLIYFQGTGAADDSGLPNDRFFAVRPEGSVSTLKIQRTERGDSAVYLCASSLRAQGYGDEQYFGPGTRLTVT.